This T cell receptor (beta chain) appears in the sequencing data of a study of T cells in Graves' hyperthyroidism and ophthalmopathy. Details on this clonotype: Its antigen remains unknown.

Germline assignment: CDR1 SEHNR and CDR2 FQNEAQ (reference sequence). V lost 5 bases, J lost 4 bases, and 17 bases lay in between. This CDR3 spans 15 amino acids. Notes on the study in general: Before onset, by a median of about seven months, the model predicted ophthalmopathy. Blood also contained most expanded thyroid clonotypes above 0.001.

Individuals with ophthalmopathy presented a Clinical Activity Score of at least 3, a NOSPECS grade of at least 4 and a duration under 3 months. TCR beta CDR3 sequences were amplified from RNA transcripts. The HTBI set primed first-round TCR CDR3 RT-PCR. TCRdb fed the multiplex PCR reads into MiXCR, producing one record per CDR3 protein. Counted here are about 250,000 distinct CDR3 sequences, approximately 20% occurring once; the ten biggest clones make up around 65%. Sequenced material: blood. The chain is built from TRBV7-9 and TRBJ2-5; maybe TRBD1 (5 bases). The TCR was taken from a man aged 25 to 40 with Graves' ophthalmopathy. CDR3 in DNA: TGTGCCAGCAGCCCACAGGTCGGCACGGGAGAGACCCAGTACTTC. This gives the protein CASSPQVGTGETQYF.